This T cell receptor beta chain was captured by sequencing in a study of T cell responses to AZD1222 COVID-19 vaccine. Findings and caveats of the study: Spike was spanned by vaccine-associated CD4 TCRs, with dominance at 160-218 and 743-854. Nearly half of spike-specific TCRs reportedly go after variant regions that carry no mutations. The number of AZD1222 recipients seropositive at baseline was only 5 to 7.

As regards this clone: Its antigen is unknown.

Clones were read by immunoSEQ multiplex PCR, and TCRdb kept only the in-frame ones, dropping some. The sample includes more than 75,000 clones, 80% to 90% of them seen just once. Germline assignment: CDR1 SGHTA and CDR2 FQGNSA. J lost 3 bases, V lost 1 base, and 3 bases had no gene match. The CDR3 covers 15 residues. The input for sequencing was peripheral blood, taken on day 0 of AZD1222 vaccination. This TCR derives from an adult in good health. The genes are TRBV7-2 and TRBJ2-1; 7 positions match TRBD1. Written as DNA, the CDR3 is TGTGCCAGCAGCTTAGGGGACAGCGTCTACAATGAGCAGTTCTTC. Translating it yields CASSLGDSVYNEQFF.